The 3 T cell receptor beta chains given below trace back to one sample, sequenced in a study of blood T cell repertoires in COVID-19 (dated by TCRdb to 2018 to 2021). To prepare the library, the immunoSEQ multiplex PCR assay was applied. As stored in TCRdb, this immuneACCESS dataset retains in-frame rearrangements with V and J assigned. A fraction of the clones does not appear; measured against another copy, unresolved V genes explain less than half of the discrepancy, and the remainder lacks a known reason. The sample table records about 530,000 clones; 70% to 90% of these occur just once. Jointly, the top ten make up 7.5% to 9.5% of the sample. Source material: peripheral blood. The receptors come from a woman between 50 and 59 years old with COVID-19, enrolled during active disease.

This chain joins TRBV2 and TRBJ2-7; 8 bases match TRBD1. CDR1 is SNHLY and CDR2 is FYNNEI in the germline V gene. The CDR3 runs 14 residues. V was clipped by 4 bases and J by 2 bases; unmatched bases: 4. The CDR3 loop is CASSVQGVAYEQYF. For the CDR3, the DNA is TGTGCCAGCAGTGTACAGGGGGTAGCCTACGAGCAGTACTTC.

V usage is TRBV7-9 and J usage is TRBJ1-1; D remains ambiguous. Trimming cost V 5 bases and J 0 bases, with 10 bases left between them. The CDR3 spans 14 residues. Germline CDR1 reads SEHNR; CDR2 reads FQNEAQ (reference sequence). CDR3 sequence: CASSLPQMNTEAFF. CDR3 coding DNA: TGTGCCAGCAGCCTCCCCCAGATGAACACTGAAGCTTTCTTT.

The chain uses TRBV5-4 and TRBJ1-1; D is ambiguous. V was pared by 2 bases and J by 5 bases, with 13 bases between. Germline CDR1 is SGHNT and CDR2 is YYREEE (reference sequence). The CDR3 is 14 residues long. CDR3 nucleotides: TGTGCCAGCAGCTTTAAGGGAGGGAAAACTGAAGCTTTCTTT. Translated, it gives CASSFKGGKTEAFF.